The source of this T cell receptor beta chain is a study of blood T cell repertoires in COVID-19. The CDR3 extends over 15 amino acids. V shed 2 bases and J 7 bases; nucleotides not matched to a gene: 5. The germline V gene has CDR1 MNHEY and CDR2 SVGAGI. The data were produced by immunoSEQ multiplex PCR, yet TCRdb's version contains in-frame clones alone and is incomplete. The sample holds some 200,000 clones, about 90% seen once. The sample comprised peripheral blood. The V gene is TRBV6-5, the J gene TRBJ1-6; 7 nucleotides agree with TRBD1. This receptor was obtained from a man aged 18 to 29 with active or convalescent COVID-19. The CDR3 sequence is CASSYRQGSNSPLHF. The CDR3 nucleotides read TGTGCCAGCAGTTACCGACAGGGTTCGAATTCACCCCTCCACTTT.